These T cell receptor beta chains were read from a single sample in a study of blood T cell repertoires in COVID-19. TCRdb's copy holds only in-frame clones and misses some; the assay was immunoSEQ multiplex PCR. Here the sample spans 300,000 to 400,000 clones, over 90% being singletons. The material sequenced was PBMCs or T cells enriched from blood (not recorded which). The receptors derive from a woman aged 25 to 45 who had been exposed to COVID-19. Each CDR3 is given with its conserved first and last residue. Fields, in order: V gene, J gene, D gene, clone size, CDR3 DNA, CDR3 protein. D genes are given only for firm matches. Size values are once, few and many counts, or a class for expanded clones, and some rows have none.

>TRBV5-1|TRBJ2-3|TRBD2|NA
TGCGCCAGCAGAAGCGGGGGGGTCACAGATACGCAGTATTTT
CASRSGGVTDTQYF
>TRBV12-3/TRBV12-4|TRBJ2-5|TRBD2|NA
TGTGCCAGCAGGACTAGCGGGGGGAAGACCCAGTACTTC
CASRTSGGKTQYF
>TRBV11-3|TRBJ2-3|TRBD1|NA
TGTGCCAGCAGCTTAGGCGGGACAGGGATTTCGTATTTT
CASSLGGTGISYF
>TRBV9|TRBJ2-1|NA|NA
TGTGCCAGCAGCGTACAGGCGAGGACACAGTCCTACAATGAGCAGTTCTTC
CASSVQARTQSYNEQFF
>TRBV10-3|TRBJ2-6|NA|NA
TGTGCCATCAGGCGGACAGTCTCTGGGGCCAACGTCCTGACTTTC
CAIRRTVSGANVLTF
>TRBV13|TRBJ2-7|TRBD1|NA
TGTGCCAGCAGCTTAACAGGGGGTGGACGGTACTTC
CASSLTGGGRYF
>TRBV25-1|TRBJ2-7|TRBD1|NA
TGTGCCAGCAGTCCTCTTCCACAGGGGGTAAGGAACGAGCAGTACTTC
CASSPLPQGVRNEQYF
>TRBV7-8|TRBJ1-1|NA|NA
TGTGCCAGCAGCTTATCGGGTGGGACTGAAGCTTTCTTT
CASSLSGGTEAFF
>TRBV7-2|TRBJ2-7|TRBD2|NA
TGTGCCAGCAGCCCGAGGCGGGAGACCTACGAGCAGTACTTC
CASSPRRETYEQYF
>TRBV4-2|TRBJ2-7|TRBD2|NA
TGTGCCAGCAGCCAAATTCGTCCCGGGGGGGAAGCCGAGCAGTACTTC
CASSQIRPGGEAEQYF
>TRBV5-1|TRBJ1-2|TRBD1|NA
TGCGCCAGCAGCTTGTTAGCCCAGGGGGAAAATGGCTACACCTTC
CASSLLAQGENGYTF
>TRBV9|TRBJ1-3|NA|NA
TGTGCCAGCAGCCCAGCCGGGACATTGACTGGAAACACCATATATTTT
CASSPAGTLTGNTIYF
>TRBV5-1|TRBJ1-4|NA|NA
TGCGCCAGCAACCAGGGCTCTAATGAAAAACTGTTTTTT
CASNQGSNEKLFF
>TRBV6-1|TRBJ1-1|TRBD1|NA
TGTGCCAGCAAAGCGGACAGGGAGCTTAAGGCTTTCTTT
CASKADRELKAFF
>TRBV27|TRBJ1-2|NA|NA
TGTGCCAGCAGCCGGACACCCGATCCTAACTATGGCTACACCTTC
CASSRTPDPNYGYTF
>TRBV5-4|TRBJ2-3|NA|NA
TGTGCCAGCAGCTTGGCCCTGGGCAGCACAGATACGCAGTATTTT
CASSLALGSTDTQYF
>TRBV5-1|TRBJ2-1|TRBD2|once
TGCGCCAGCAGCCGGGAGGGACTAGGGGGTTTGGAGCAGTTCTTC
CASSREGLGGLEQFF
>TRBV5-4|TRBJ1-1|TRBD1|NA
TGTGCCAGCAGCCAAATACAGGGGTATGAAGCTTTCTTT
CASSQIQGYEAFF
>TRBV5-1|TRBJ1-2|TRBD1|NA
TGCGCCAGCAGCCGCTCCCCAGGGGGAGGCTACACCTTC
CASSRSPGGGYTF
>TRBV5-8|TRBJ2-7|NA|NA
TGTGCCAGCAGCTTCGGGAACTACGAGCAGTACTTC
CASSFGNYEQYF
>TRBV5-1|TRBJ1-1|TRBD1|NA
TGCGCCAGCAGCTTGTGGCCAACAGGGGAAAACACTGAAGCTTTCTTT
CASSLWPTGENTEAFF
>TRBV7-9|TRBJ1-2|TRBD1|NA
TGTGCCAGCAGCTGGGGGACAGGGCATGGCTACACCTTC
CASSWGTGHGYTF
>TRBV2|TRBJ1-1|NA|NA
TGTGCCAGCAGTGGGACATTCTCGACCACTGAAGCTTTCTTT
CASSGTFSTTEAFF
>TRBV7-2|TRBJ1-1|NA|NA
TGTGCCAGCAGCCCTTACACTGAAGCTTTCTTT
CASSPYTEAFF
>TRBV19|TRBJ1-2|NA|once
TGTGCCAGTAGTCGAACTCACAGGGATAAGGGCTATGGCTACACCTTC
CASSRTHRDKGYGYTF
>TRBV24-1|TRBJ1-2|TRBD1|NA
TGTGCCACCAGTGATTCCGGGACAGGGAGGCCATATGGCTACACCTTC
CATSDSGTGRPYGYTF
>TRBV6-5|TRBJ1-2|NA|NA
TGTGCCAGCAGTTACGTTTTCCTCTATGGCTACACCTTC
CASSYVFLYGYTF
>TRBV18|TRBJ1-4|NA|NA
TGTGCCAGCTCACCAAAAAGACAGTCAACTAATGAAAAACTGTTTTTT
CASSPKRQSTNEKLFF
>TRBV18|TRBJ2-5|TRBD1|NA
TGTGCCAGCTCACCGTCTCGGGGACAGGAAGCCGAGACCCAGTACTTC
CASSPSRGQEAETQYF
>TRBV29-1|TRBJ2-7|TRBD1|NA
TGCAGCGGCAGACAGGGGCCTGGCGAGCAGTACTTC
CSGRQGPGEQYF
>TRBV9|TRBJ2-3|NA|NA
TGTGCCAGCAGCGTAGTCGGGCGGGTCAGCACAGATACGCAGTATTTT
CASSVVGRVSTDTQYF
>TRBV27|TRBJ1-2|TRBD1|NA
TGTGCCAGCAGTACACAGGGGGCGATTTACTCTAACTATGGCTACACCTTC
CASSTQGAIYSNYGYTF
>TRBV18|TRBJ1-1|NA|NA
TGTGCCAGCTCAACAGGACAGAACAATGAAGCTTTCTTT
CASSTGQNNEAFF
>TRBV5-1|TRBJ2-5|TRBD1|NA
TGCGCCAGCAGCTCGTTAACAGGGGGCGCAGAGACCCAGTACTTC
CASSSLTGGAETQYF
>TRBV27|TRBJ1-4|TRBD1|NA
TGTGCCAGCAGTTTACGGAGGACAGGGCTCCTTCGGGAAAAACTGTTTTTT
CASSLRRTGLLREKLFF